The TCR beta chain under discussion was sequenced for a study of metastatic and nonmetastatic thyroid tumors. Background on the study: Blood and tumor or nodule tissue repertoires from malignant and benign thyroid patients were compared.

Whole-study results and caveats: The reported finding was significantly higher TCR beta diversity in malignant thyroid tumors relative to benign nodules, in blood and tumor.

In the study's own analysis: CDR3 was compared across clinicopathological groups, and the resulting differences were used to build a distant-metastasis classifier for papillary thyroid cancer. TCRdb recomputed clones from the PCR reads via MiXCR. The V and J calls here are based on TCRdb, not the publication. The sample consists of under 25,000 clones, under 35% of them appearing once. No patient had received any treatment before thyroid surgery. Germline V lookup: CDR1 SGHRS, CDR2 YFSETQ. The CDR3 has 13 residues. The V end was cut by 5 bases, the J end by 1 base, with 10 bases between. In the case of this clone: Antigen: not known.

Sequenced: blood. The rearrangement joins TRBV5-1 to TRBJ2-7; tentatively, D is TRBD2 (6 bases). The clonotype was recovered from a female donor with papillary thyroid cancer or a benign thyroid nodule (not recorded which). Some clones in this sample may be carry-over from other donors' samples. The CDR3 nucleotides read TGCGCCAGCAGAGACGGGGGTTCCTACGAGCAGTACTTC. This sequence encodes CASRDGGSYEQYF. Full variable domain (outside the CDR3, taken from reference TRBV5-1 and TRBJ2-7): KAGVTQTPRYLIKTRGQQVTLSCSPISGHRSVSWYQQTPGQGLQFLFEYFSETQRNKGNFPGRFSGRQFSNSRSEMNVSTLELGDSALYLCASRDGGSYEQYFGPGTRLTVT.